A selection of T cell receptor beta chains follows, all from one sample in a study of cytomegalovirus exposure and HLA in healthy donors. Method: immunoSEQ multiplex PCR; TCRdb's copy keeps in-frame clones and lacks some. The sample lists some 80,000 clones; approximately 96% were seen once. Sequenced material: PBMCs. The receptors stem from a woman younger than 30 in good health and CMV-seronegative. Both conserved end residues are part of each CDR3. The D gene is left open where the match is weak. Where a row states a size, it is once, few, many or the class of an expanded clone; other rows omit it.

.	TRBV5-1	14	.	TRBJ2-7	CASSPDRPGYEQYF	TGCGCCAGCAGCCCCGACAGGCCGGGCTACGAGCAGTACTTC
.	TRBV7-9	16	few	TRBJ1-1	CASSPRGKGRNTEAFF	TGTGCCAGCAGCCCCCGCGGGAAAGGGAGGAACACTGAAGCTTTCTTT
.	TRBV21-1	17	.	TRBJ1-1	CASSKVACWGVNTEAFF	TGTGCCAGCAGCAAAGTAGCCTGCTGGGGGGTGAACACTGAAGCTTTCTTT
TRBD2	TRBV7-2	16	.	TRBJ2-7	CASSLTSGRADYEQYF	TGTGCCAGCAGCTTAACTAGCGGGAGGGCTGACTACGAGCAGTACTTC
.	TRBV19	14	.	TRBJ2-4	CASSMSETKNIQYF	TGTGCCAGTAGTATGTCAGAAACCAAAAACATTCAGTACTTC
.	TRBV28	15	.	TRBJ2-3	CASSSGPSLADTQYF	TGTGCCAGCAGTTCTGGACCGTCTTTAGCGGATACGCAGTATTTT
TRBD2	TRBV2	15	.	TRBJ2-7	CASRGRLAGWYEQYF	TGTGCCAGCAGGGGGAGACTAGCGGGATGGTACGAGCAGTACTTC
TRBD1	TRBV27	13	.	TRBJ2-7	CASRGQGTYEQYF	TGTGCCAGCCGGGGACAGGGGACCTACGAGCAGTACTTC
TRBD2	TRBV7-9	16	once	TRBJ2-1	CASSLPPSGGDNEQFF	TGTGCCAGCAGCTTACCTCCTAGCGGGGGGGACAATGAGCAGTTCTTC
TRBD1	TRBV29-1	19	.	TRBJ2-7	CSVEDPSTARDSVTYEQYF	TGCAGCGTTGAAGATCCCAGTACGGCCAGGGACAGTGTTACCTACGAGCAGTACTTC
.	TRBV7-6	13	.	TRBJ2-7	CASSRGAGDEQYF	TGTGCCAGCAGCCGGGGGGCGGGGGACGAGCAGTACTTC
.	TRBV11-3	15	.	TRBJ2-3	CASSHSGTLTDTQYF	TGTGCCAGCAGCCACTCAGGGACACTCACAGATACGCAGTATTTT
.	TRBV19	17	.	TRBJ2-1	CASSIGAHKNGYNEQFF	TGTGCCAGTAGTATCGGAGCGCACAAAAACGGATACAATGAGCAGTTCTTC
TRBD2	TRBV27	18	once	TRBJ2-3	CASSLFEGREGPLDTQYF	TGTGCCAGCAGTTTATTCGAAGGCCGGGAGGGGCCCTTGGATACGCAGTATTTT
.	TRBV5-8	15	.	TRBJ1-2	CASSLVVQGNYGYTF	TGTGCCAGCAGCTTGGTTGTACAGGGAAACTATGGCTACACCTTC
.	TRBV5-8	14	.	TRBJ1-2	CASRPGGGSDGYTF	TGTGCCAGCAGACCGGGGGGGGGTTCGGATGGCTACACCTTC